The 4 T cell receptor beta chains listed next were all sequenced from one sample in a study of blood T cell repertoires in COVID-19 (TCRdb year 2020). The library was built by means of the immunoSEQ multiplex PCR assay. TCRdb mirrors the immuneACCESS table, restricted to in-frame sequences. Some clones are absent from its copies; in checked studies, under half trace to an unresolved V gene, and the reason for the others is unknown. The sample yields some 230,000 clones; 70% to 90% were counted once. The leading ten clones occupy around 0.97% of the sample. Sequenced: peripheral blood. The receptors were sampled from a man between 40 and 49 years old with acute or convalescent COVID-19.

This chain uses TRBV24-1 with TRBJ1-6; 8 bases line up with TRBD1. CDR3 size: 16 residues. V was clipped by 4 bases and J by 6 bases; unmatched bases: 7. Germline V gene lookup returns CDR1 KGHDR and CDR2 SFDVKD. In nucleotides, the CDR3 is TGTGCCACCAGTGACTCGAGGACAGGGCGTAATTCACCCCTCCACTTT. This encodes CATSDSRTGRNSPLHF.

The chain combines TRBV4-3 with TRBJ1-2, with D perhaps TRBD1 (6 bases). The ends were cut back, 1 base at V and 6 bases at J, with 9 bases in the middle. The CDR3 is 13 residues long. Germline assignment: CDR1 LGHNA and CDR2 YSLEER. CDR3 in amino acids: CASSQVSGDGYTF. CDR3 coding DNA: TGCGCCAGCAGCCAAGTATCAGGGGATGGCTACACCTTC.

Comment on this clone: In the same sample, other DNA sequences code for this CDR3. The CDR3 reads CASSTGQGLYGYTF. The CDR3 bases are TGTGCCAGCAGTACGGGACAGGGCCTCTATGGCTACACCTTC. The J gene is TRBJ1-2, the V gene TRBV27, with 9 nucleotides matching TRBD1. The CDR3 loop spans 14 amino acids. J gave up 4 bases and V 5 bases, and 5 bases lay outside the gene matches. Germline V gene data show CDR1 as MNHEY and CDR2 as SMNVEV (reference sequence).

Only a few counts were recorded for this clone. CDR3 protein: CASNARGGGQYF. The CDR3 bases are TGTGCCAGCAATGCTAGAGGGGGCGGGCAGTACTTC. The V gene is TRBV6-7, the J gene TRBJ2-7, with 7 nucleotides matching TRBD1. TRBV6-7 carries the ORF label, with uncertain function. The CDR3 spans 12 residues. Unmatched junction bases numbered 9, after V lost 7 bases and J lost 9 bases.